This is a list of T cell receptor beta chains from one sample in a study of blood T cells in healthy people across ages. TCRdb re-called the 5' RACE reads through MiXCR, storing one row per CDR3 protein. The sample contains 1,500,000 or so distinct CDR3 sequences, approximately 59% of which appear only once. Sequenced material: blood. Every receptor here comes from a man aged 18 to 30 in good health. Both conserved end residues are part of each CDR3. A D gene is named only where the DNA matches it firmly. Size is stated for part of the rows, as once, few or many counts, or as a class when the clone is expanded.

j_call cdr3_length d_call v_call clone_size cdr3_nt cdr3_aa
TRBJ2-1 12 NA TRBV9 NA TGTGCCAGCAGCGTAGACAGCAATGAGCAGTTCTTC CASSVDSNEQFF
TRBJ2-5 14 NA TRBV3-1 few TGTGCCAGCAGTCCTACAACGGGCCAAGAGACCCAGTACTTC CASSPTTGQETQYF
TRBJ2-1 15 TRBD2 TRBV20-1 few TGCAGTGCTAGTGAACTAGCGGGAGATCACAATGAGCAGTTCTTC CSASELAGDHNEQFF
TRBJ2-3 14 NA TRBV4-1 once TGTGCCAGCAGCCAAGAGATAGTAGGAGATACGCAGTATTTT CASSQEIVGDTQYF
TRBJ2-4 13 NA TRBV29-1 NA TGCAGCGTTGCGGAGTTTTCCAAAAACATTCAGTACTTC CSVAEFSKNIQYF
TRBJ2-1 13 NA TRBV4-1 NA TGCGCCAGCAGCCAAGAGGGGGTAGATGAGCAGTTCTTC CASSQEGVDEQFF
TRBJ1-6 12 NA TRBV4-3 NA TGCGCCAGCAGTCGAACTAATTCACCCCTCCACTTT CASSRTNSPLHF
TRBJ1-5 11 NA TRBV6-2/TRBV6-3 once TGTGCCAGCAACAACGGGGGGCCCCAGCATTTT CASNNGGPQHF
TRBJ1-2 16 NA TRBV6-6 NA TGTGCCAGCAGTTACCCTTTAGGCGACAGCCGTTATGGCTACACCTTC CASSYPLGDSRYGYTF
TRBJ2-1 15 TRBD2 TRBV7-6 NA TGTGCCAGCAGTTTGGAGCGGGAGGGCTACAATGAGCAGTTCTTC CASSLEREGYNEQFF
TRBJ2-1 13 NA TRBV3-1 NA TGTGCCAGCAGCCAAGATGATTGGGCTAGCCGGTTCTTC CASSQDDWASRFF
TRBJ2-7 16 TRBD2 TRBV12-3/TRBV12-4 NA TGTGCCAGCAGTTCTTCCGGCTCGGGACTAGTTTACGAGCAGTACTTC CASSSSGSGLVYEQYF
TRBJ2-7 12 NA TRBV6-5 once TGTGCCAGCAGTCCCCCAGCGGGCGAGCAGTACTTC CASSPPAGEQYF
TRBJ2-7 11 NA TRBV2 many TGTGCCAGCACAGGATCCTACGAGCAGTACTTC CASTGSYEQYF
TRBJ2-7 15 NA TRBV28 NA TGTGCCAGCAGTTTATTCGGAATATGGAGCTACGAGCAGTACTTC CASSLFGIWSYEQYF
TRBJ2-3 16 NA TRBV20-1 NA TGCAGTGCGAGAATGCGGGTACTAGCCTTCACAGATACGCAGTATTTT CSARMRVLAFTDTQYF
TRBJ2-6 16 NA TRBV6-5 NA TGTGCCGGCAGTCCCCGGCAGGGGTCTGGGGCCAACGTCCTGACTTTC CAGSPRQGSGANVLTF
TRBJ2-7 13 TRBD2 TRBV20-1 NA TGCAGTGCTGTCTCGACTAGCGGGGGCGAGCAGTACTTC CSAVSTSGGEQYF
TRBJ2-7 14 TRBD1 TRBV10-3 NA TGTGCCACGAGAGCCGGGACAGGGAACCACGAGCAGTACTTC CATRAGTGNHEQYF
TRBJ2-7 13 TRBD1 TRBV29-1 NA TGCAGCGCCAGGGGGATCGGGGATTACGAGCTGTACTTC CSARGIGDYELYF
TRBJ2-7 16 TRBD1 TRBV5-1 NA TGCGCCAGCAGCTTCCGACGGGACAGGCCATCGAACGAGCAGTACTTC CASSFRRDRPSNEQYF
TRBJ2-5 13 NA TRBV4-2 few TGTGCCAGCAGCCGAGGACTAAGGGAGACCCAGTACTTC CASSRGLRETQYF
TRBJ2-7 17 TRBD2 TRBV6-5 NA TGTGCCAGCAGTTACCTAGCGGGGGGCCCCCCCTACTACGAGCAGTACTTC CASSYLAGGPPYYEQYF
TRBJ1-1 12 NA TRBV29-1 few TGCAGCGTTGAGGAAGGGTTGACTGAAGCTTTCTTT CSVEEGLTEAFF
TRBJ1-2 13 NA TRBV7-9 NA TGTGCCAGCAGTCCTGGAGGGCGGTCTGGCTACACCTTC CASSPGGRSGYTF
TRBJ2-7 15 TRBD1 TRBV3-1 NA TGTGCCAGCAGCCAAGTGGGGACAGGGGGCAACGAGCAGTACTTC CASSQVGTGGNEQYF
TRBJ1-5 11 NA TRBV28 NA TGTGCCAGCAGTATGAATCAGCCCCAGCATTTT CASSMNQPQHF
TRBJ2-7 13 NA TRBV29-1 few TGCAGCGCAGGGACTGCGGGTGCCTACGAGCAGTACTTC CSAGTAGAYEQYF
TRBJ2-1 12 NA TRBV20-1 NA TGCAGTGCTGAAGGGACGTACGATGAGCAGTTCTTC CSAEGTYDEQFF
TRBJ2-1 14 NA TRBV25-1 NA TGTGCCAGCAGTGCATTCCGGACAGCGAATGAGCAGTTCTTC CASSAFRTANEQFF
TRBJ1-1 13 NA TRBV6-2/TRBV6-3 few TGTGCCAGCAGTTACTTCTTAACGACTGAAGCTTTCTTT CASSYFLTTEAFF
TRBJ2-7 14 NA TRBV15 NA TGTGCCACCAGCAGGAAGCGGACAGTATACGAGCAGTACTTC CATSRKRTVYEQYF
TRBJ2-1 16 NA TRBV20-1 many TGCAGTGCTAGAGATTCTAGCAAAGGGTCCTACAATGAGCAGTTCTTC CSARDSSKGSYNEQFF
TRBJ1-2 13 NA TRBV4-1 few TGCGCCAGCAGCCAAGGCGGGGCAAGGGGCTACACCTTC CASSQGGARGYTF
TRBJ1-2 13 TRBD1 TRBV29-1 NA TGCAGCGTCCGTTCGGGACAGGGGTATGGCTACACCTTC CSVRSGQGYGYTF
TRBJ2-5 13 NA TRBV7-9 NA TGTGCCAGCAGTGGGGAGTTCGGAGAGACCCAGTACTTC CASSGEFGETQYF
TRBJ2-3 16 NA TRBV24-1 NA TGTGCCACCAGTGACTTGGGGAGTTCTAGCACAGATACGCAGTATTTT CATSDLGSSSTDTQYF
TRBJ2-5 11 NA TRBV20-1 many TGCAGTGCTGGCCTACGAGAGACCCAGTACTTC CSAGLRETQYF
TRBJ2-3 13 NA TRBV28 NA TGTGCCATAGCGGTGCTCGGCACAGATACGCAGTATTTT CAIAVLGTDTQYF